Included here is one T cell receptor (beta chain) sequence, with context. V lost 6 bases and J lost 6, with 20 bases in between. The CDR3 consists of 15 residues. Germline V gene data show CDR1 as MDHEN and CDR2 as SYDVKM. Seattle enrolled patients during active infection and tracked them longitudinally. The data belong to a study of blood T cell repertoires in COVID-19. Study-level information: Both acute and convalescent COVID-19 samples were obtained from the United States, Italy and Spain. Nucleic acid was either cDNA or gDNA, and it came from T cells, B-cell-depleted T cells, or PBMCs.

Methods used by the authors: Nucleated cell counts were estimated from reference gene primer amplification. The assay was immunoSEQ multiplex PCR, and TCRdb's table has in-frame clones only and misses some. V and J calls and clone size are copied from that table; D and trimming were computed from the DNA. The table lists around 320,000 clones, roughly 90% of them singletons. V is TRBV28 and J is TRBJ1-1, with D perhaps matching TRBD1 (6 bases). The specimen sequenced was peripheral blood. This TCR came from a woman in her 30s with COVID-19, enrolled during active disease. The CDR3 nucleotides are TGTGCCAGCAGGACCCGGGACACCCCTGTTGCTGAAGCTTTCTTT. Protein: CASRTRDTPVAEAFF. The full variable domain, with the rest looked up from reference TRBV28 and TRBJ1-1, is DVKVTQSSRYLVKRTGEKVFLECVQDMDHENMFWYRQDPGLGLRLIYFSYDVKMKEKGDIPEGYSVSREKKERFSLILESASTNQTSMYLCASRTRDTPVAEAFFGQGTRLTVV.